This TCR beta chain was sequenced during a study of blood T cell repertoires in COVID-19. Using immunoSEQ multiplex PCR, the repertoire was profiled, and TCRdb retains in-frame clones only, with some absent. There are about 70,000 clones in the sample; more than 65% occur only once, and roughly 0.83% lies in the top ten. The sequenced material came from peripheral blood. This clonotype was sampled from a woman aged 65 to 85 with acute or convalescent COVID-19.

In DNA, the CDR3 is TGTGCCAGTAGTATAACCGGGACACCCAGCAATCAGCCCCAGCATTTT. This gives the protein CASSITGTPSNQPQHF. The chain links TRBV19 to TRBJ1-5, with D possibly TRBD1 on 6 matching bases. Trimming pared 2 bases from V and 1 base from J, leaving 12 bases between. The germline CDR1 and CDR2 sequences are LNHDA and SQIVND (reference sequence). This CDR3 contains 16 residues.